These T cell receptor beta chains were read from a single sample in a study of T cell responses to AZD1222 COVID-19 vaccine. Assay used: immunoSEQ multiplex PCR; TCRdb lists only in-frame clones, some missing. The sample shows about 140,000 clones, approximately 92% of them seen only once. This sample comprised peripheral blood, obtained on day 0 of AZD1222 vaccination. Receptors originate from an adult in good health. Each CDR3 is given with its conserved first and last residue. The D gene is left open where the match is weak. Only some rows state a clone size, as once, few, many or a class for expanded clones.

v_call	d_call	clone_size	j_call	cdr3_nt	cdr3_aa
TRBV6-1	.	.	TRBJ1-2	TGTGCCAGCAGTGAAACAGGGTATGGCTACACCTTC	CASSETGYGYTF
TRBV10-1	TRBD1	.	TRBJ1-5	TGCGCCAGCAGCCGCGACAGGGATGGGCAGCCCCAGCATTTT	CASSRDRDGQPQHF
TRBV5-8	TRBD1	.	TRBJ1-4	TGTGCCAGCAGCGGCCGGACAGGACCTACTAATGAAAAACTGTTTTTT	CASSGRTGPTNEKLFF
TRBV6-5	TRBD1	few	TRBJ1-4	TGTGCCACCAACCGGGACAGGAATGAAAAACTGTTTTTT	CATNRDRNEKLFF
TRBV19	.	.	TRBJ1-1	TGTGCCAGTATCAGTGAGGAGAGGAACACTGAAGCTTTCTTT	CASISEERNTEAFF
TRBV5-1	.	.	TRBJ1-5	TGCGCCAGCAGCTTGGGTGCAGGGGCTCAGCCCCAGCATTTT	CASSLGAGAQPQHF
TRBV14	.	.	TRBJ1-1	TGTGCCAGCAGCCAAGATTCTGCCTTCCTGAACACTGAAGCTTTCTTT	CASSQDSAFLNTEAFF
TRBV28	TRBD2	.	TRBJ2-3	TGTGCCAGCAGTTTACTTGTTGGACTAGCGGGACCGGTAGAGGCCACAGATACGCAGTATTTT	CASSLLVGLAGPVEATDTQYF
TRBV27	TRBD2	.	TRBJ2-1	TGTGCCAGCAGTATCCACCCGGGGGGCTCCTACAATGAGCAGTTCTTC	CASSIHPGGSYNEQFF
TRBV16	.	.	TRBJ1-2	TGTGCCAGCAGCCAATCGGGGGGCTACACCTTC	CASSQSGGYTF
TRBV7-2	.	.	TRBJ1-3	TGTGCCAGCAGCTTAGTAGGGGTGTATGGTGGAAACACCATATATTTT	CASSLVGVYGGNTIYF
TRBV3-1/TRBV3-2	.	.	TRBJ2-1	TGTGCCAGCAGCCAAGATCGTTTGTGGGGCGTGCAGTTCTTC	CASSQDRLWGVQFF
TRBV19	.	.	TRBJ1-2	TGTGCCAGTTCCCCTCCCCCACCAAACTATGGCTACACCTTC	CASSPPPPNYGYTF
TRBV15	.	.	TRBJ1-5	TGTGCCACCAGCAGAGATCTGGGACAGCCCCAGCATTTT	CATSRDLGQPQHF
TRBV28	.	.	TRBJ1-1	TGTGCCAGCAGGAGGATCACTGAAGCTTTCTTT	CASRRITEAFF
TRBV9	TRBD2	.	TRBJ2-1	TGTGCCAGCAGCGGACTAGCGGGGAATACCAATGAGCAGTTCTTC	CASSGLAGNTNEQFF
TRBV7-9	TRBD2	.	TRBJ2-2	TGTGCCAGCAGTGCGGGAGCGGTCACCGGGGAGCTGTTTTTT	CASSAGAVTGELFF
TRBV2	.	.	TRBJ1-3	TGTGCCAGCGAAGATACGGGTACTGGAAACACCATATATTTT	CASEDTGTGNTIYF
TRBV6-5	.	.	TRBJ1-5	TGTGCCAGCAGGGTTAACAGGGCCAATAATCAGCCCCAGCATTTT	CASRVNRANNQPQHF
TRBV19	.	.	TRBJ2-3	TGTGCCAGTACTCTTTGGGACGGCACAGATACGCAGTATTTT	CASTLWDGTDTQYF
TRBV7-2	.	.	TRBJ2-1	TGTGCCAGCAGCTCCTTCCAGGGGTACAATGAGCAGTTCTTC	CASSSFQGYNEQFF
TRBV7-2	.	.	TRBJ1-1	TGTGCCAGCAGCTTACAGGGGTCTGAAGCTTTCTTT	CASSLQGSEAFF
TRBV2	.	medium-sized	TRBJ1-5	TGTGCCAGCAGGTCAGGGGTAGAGGATCAGCCCCAGCATTTT	CASRSGVEDQPQHF
TRBV11-2	.	.	TRBJ1-1	TGTGCCAGCAGCATAATACATCAGGGGAGGAACACTGAAGCTTTCTTT	CASSIIHQGRNTEAFF
TRBV2	TRBD1	.	TRBJ1-6	TGTGCCAGCAGAGGGACAGGGAAATATAATTCACCCCTCCACTTT	CASRGTGKYNSPLHF
TRBV5-1	.	once	TRBJ1-4	TGCGCCAGCAGCGGAGGAGGGGCAACTAATGAAAAACTGTTTTTT	CASSGGGATNEKLFF
TRBV5-1	TRBD1	.	TRBJ2-1	TGCGCCAGCAGCTTGTCGGGACAGACTTACAATGAGCAGTTCTTC	CASSLSGQTYNEQFF
TRBV5-1	.	.	TRBJ2-2	TGCGCCAGCAGCTTGTCGACAGGCGCGAACACCGGGGAGCTGTTTTTT	CASSLSTGANTGELFF
TRBV24-1	.	.	TRBJ2-5	TGTGCCACCAGTGATTACAAGGGGCGCGGTGAGACCCAGTACTTC	CATSDYKGRGETQYF
TRBV6-5	TRBD2	.	TRBJ2-1	TGTGCCATCCAGCCCGGGAAGCGGGAGGGTGAGCAGTTCTTC	CAIQPGKREGEQFF
TRBV19	TRBD1	.	TRBJ2-7	TGTGCCAGTAGTACAACCGGGACAGCATCCTACGAGCAGTACTTC	CASSTTGTASYEQYF
TRBV7-8	TRBD1	.	TRBJ2-7	TGTGCCAGCAGCCCATGGGACAGGGTCGGGAAGTACGAGCAGTACTTC	CASSPWDRVGKYEQYF